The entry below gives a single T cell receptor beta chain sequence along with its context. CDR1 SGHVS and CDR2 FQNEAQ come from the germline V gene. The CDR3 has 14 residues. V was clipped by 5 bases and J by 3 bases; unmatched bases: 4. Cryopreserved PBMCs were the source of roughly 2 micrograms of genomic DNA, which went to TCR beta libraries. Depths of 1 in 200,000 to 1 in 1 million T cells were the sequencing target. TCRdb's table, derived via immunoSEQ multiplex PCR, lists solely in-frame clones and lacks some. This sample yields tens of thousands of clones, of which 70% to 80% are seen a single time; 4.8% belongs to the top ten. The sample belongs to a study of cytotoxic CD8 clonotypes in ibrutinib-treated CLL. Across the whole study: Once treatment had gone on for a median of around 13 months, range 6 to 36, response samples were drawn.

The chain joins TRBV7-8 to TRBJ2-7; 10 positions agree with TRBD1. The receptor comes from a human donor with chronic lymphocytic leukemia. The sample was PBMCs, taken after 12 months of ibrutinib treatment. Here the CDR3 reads CASSLRTGGYEQYF. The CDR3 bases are TGTGCCAGCAGCCTCCGGACAGGGGGCTACGAGCAGTACTTC.